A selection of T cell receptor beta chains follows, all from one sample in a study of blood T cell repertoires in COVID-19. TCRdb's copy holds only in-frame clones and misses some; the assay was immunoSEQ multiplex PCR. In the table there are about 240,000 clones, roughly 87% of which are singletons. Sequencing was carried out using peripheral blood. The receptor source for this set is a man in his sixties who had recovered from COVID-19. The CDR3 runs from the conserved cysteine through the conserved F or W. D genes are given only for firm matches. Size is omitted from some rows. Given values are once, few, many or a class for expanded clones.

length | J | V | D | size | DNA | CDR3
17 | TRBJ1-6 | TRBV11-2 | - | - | TGTGCCAGCAGCTCCTCTGGCTATTCCGCGGGAAATTCACCCCTCCACTTT | CASSSSGYSAGNSPLHF
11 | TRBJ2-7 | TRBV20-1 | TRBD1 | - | TGCAGTGCGAGGGGGCACTACGAGCAGTACTTC | CSARGHYEQYF
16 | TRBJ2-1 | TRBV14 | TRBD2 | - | TGTGCCAGCAGCCACCTAGCGGGGGGGGCCTACAATGAGCAGTTCTTC | CASSHLAGGAYNEQFF
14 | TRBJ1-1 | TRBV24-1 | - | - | TGTGCCACCAGTGACCCTGGAGACAGAAATGAAGCTTTCTTT | CATSDPGDRNEAFF
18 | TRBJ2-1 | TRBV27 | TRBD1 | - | TGTGCCAGCAGTCCAAAGCCGGGACAGGGGGCCCCCTACAATGAGCAGTTCTTC | CASSPKPGQGAPYNEQFF
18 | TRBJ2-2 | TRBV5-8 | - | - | TGTGCCAGCAGCTTGGCCGGGGTAGGAGCGAAGAACACCGGGGAGCTGTTTTTT | CASSLAGVGAKNTGELFF
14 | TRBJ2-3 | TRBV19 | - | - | TGTGCCAGTAGTATAGGTAGAGTCACAGATACGCAGTATTTT | CASSIGRVTDTQYF
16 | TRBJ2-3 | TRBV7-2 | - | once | TGTGCCAGCAGCTTAGTGGCTCGGCAGGGAATACATACGCAGTATTTT | CASSLVARQGIHTQYF
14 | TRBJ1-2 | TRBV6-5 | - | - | TGTGCCAGCAGTTACTCACGGGATGGCTATGGCTACACCTTC | CASSYSRDGYGYTF
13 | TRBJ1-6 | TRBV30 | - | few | TGTGCCGGCGCCTACGGAGTAAATTCACCCCTCCACTTT | CAGAYGVNSPLHF
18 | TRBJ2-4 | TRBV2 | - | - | TGTGCCATCCGATTAGGACAAAAAAGGGTAGAACCCAAAAACATTCAGTACTTC | CAIRLGQKRVEPKNIQYF
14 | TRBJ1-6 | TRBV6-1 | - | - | TGTGCCAGCAGTGATCAGGGCTTGGCTTCACCCCTCCACTTT | CASSDQGLASPLHF
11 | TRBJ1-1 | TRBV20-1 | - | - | TGCAGTGCCTACTTGAACACTGAAGCTTTCTTT | CSAYLNTEAFF
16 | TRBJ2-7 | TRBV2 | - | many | TGTGCCAGCAGTGAAGTTGGGGGCGCTAGGGCCTACGAGCAGTACTTC | CASSEVGGARAYEQYF
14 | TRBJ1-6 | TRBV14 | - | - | TGTGCCAGCAGCCCTTACAGGGATAATTCACCCCTCCACTTT | CASSPYRDNSPLHF
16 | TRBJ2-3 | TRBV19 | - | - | TGTGCCAGTAAAATTAGACAGGAACTGAGCACAGATACGCAGTATTTT | CASKIRQELSTDTQYF
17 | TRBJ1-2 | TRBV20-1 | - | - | TGCAGTGCTAGTCCTCCCGAAGCGGTGGGATCCCCTAGGGGCTACACCTTC | CSASPPEAVGSPRGYTF
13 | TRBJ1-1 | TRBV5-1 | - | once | TGCGCCAGCAGCTTCGGGACAAACACTGAAGCTTTCTTT | CASSFGTNTEAFF
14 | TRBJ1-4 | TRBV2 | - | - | TGTGCCAGCACATACGAGAGTCTTAGCGAAAAACTGTTTTTT | CASTYESLSEKLFF
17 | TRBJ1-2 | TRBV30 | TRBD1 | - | TGTGCCTGGAGTGGAGGCGGACAGGGCTTAAGCTACTATGGCTACACCTTC | CAWSGGGQGLSYYGYTF
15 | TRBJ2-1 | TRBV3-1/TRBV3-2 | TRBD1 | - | TGTGCCAGCAGCCAAGCACAGGGGTCCTACAATGAGCAGTTCTTC | CASSQAQGSYNEQFF
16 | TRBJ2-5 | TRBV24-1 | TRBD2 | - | TGTGCCACCAGTGATTATGGGGAGGGCACCCAAGAGACCCAGTACTTC | CATSDYGEGTQETQYF
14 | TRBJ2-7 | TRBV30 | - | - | TGTGCCTGGAGAGATAGAGGGACATCTTACGAGCAGTACTTC | CAWRDRGTSYEQYF
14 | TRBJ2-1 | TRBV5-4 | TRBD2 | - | TGTGCCAGCAGCTTGGGGCGGGGGGGCGGTGAGCAGTTCTTC | CASSLGRGGGEQFF
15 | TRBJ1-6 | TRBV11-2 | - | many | TGTGCCAGCAACATTATAGCCTCACCGAATTCACCCCTCCACTTT | CASNIIASPNSPLHF
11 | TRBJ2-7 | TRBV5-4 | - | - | TGTGCCAGCAGCCCTGTCTACGAGCAGTACTTC | CASSPVYEQYF
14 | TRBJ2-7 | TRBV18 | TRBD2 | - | TGTGCCAGCTCACCCCCCGGGACTACCTACGAGCAGTACTTC | CASSPPGTTYEQYF
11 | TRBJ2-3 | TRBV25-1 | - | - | TGTGCCAGCAGTGCCCGGGACAAGGAGTATTTT | CASSARDKEYF
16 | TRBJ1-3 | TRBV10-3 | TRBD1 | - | TGTGCCATCAGTGACCCCGGGACAGGCTCTGGAAACACCATATATTTT | CAISDPGTGSGNTIYF
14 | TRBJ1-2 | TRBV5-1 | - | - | TGCGCCAGCAGCTTGGACAGAGCTAACTATGGCTACACCTTC | CASSLDRANYGYTF
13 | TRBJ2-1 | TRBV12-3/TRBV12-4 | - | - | TGTGCCAGCAGTAACGGTGCGCTCAATGAGCAGTTCTTC | CASSNGALNEQFF
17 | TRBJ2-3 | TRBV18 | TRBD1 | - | TGTGCCAGCTCACGAACCCCGGGACAGGGAAACACAGATACGCAGTATTTT | CASSRTPGQGNTDTQYF
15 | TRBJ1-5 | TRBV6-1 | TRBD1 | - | TGTGCCAGCAGTGCCCTGACAGGGACGCATCAGCCCCAGCATTTT | CASSALTGTHQPQHF
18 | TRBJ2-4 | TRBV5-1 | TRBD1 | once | TGCGCCAGCAGCTTGGCCGGACAGGGGGGCTTCTCCAAAAACATTCAGTACTTC | CASSLAGQGGFSKNIQYF
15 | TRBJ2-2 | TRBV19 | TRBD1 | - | TGTGCCAGTACTCCGGGACAGAGAAACACCGGGGAGCTGTTTTTT | CASTPGQRNTGELFF
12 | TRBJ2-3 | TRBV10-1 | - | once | TGCGCCAGCAGCGGAGGGCCAGATACGCAGTATTTT | CASSGGPDTQYF
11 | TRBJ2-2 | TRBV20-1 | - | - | TGCAGTGCTAGTGCAGGGAGGGAGCTGTTTTTT | CSASAGRELFF
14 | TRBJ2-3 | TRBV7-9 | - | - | TGTGCCAGCGGGCCAGGGGGGAGCACAGATACGCAGTATTTT | CASGPGGSTDTQYF
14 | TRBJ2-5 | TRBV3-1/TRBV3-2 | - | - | TGTGCCAGCAGCGTGCGACAGGTCCAAGAGACCCAGTACTTC | CASSVRQVQETQYF
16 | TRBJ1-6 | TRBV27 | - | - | TGTGCCAGCAGACAGACTCGGACAGACGATAATTCACCCCTCCACTTT | CASRQTRTDDNSPLHF
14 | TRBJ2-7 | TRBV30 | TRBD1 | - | TGTGCCTGGAGTCGGGACAGGGCCCCCTACGAGCAGTACTTC | CAWSRDRAPYEQYF
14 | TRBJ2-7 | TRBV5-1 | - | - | TGCGCCAGCAGCCCCGGGACACCAGTATACGAGCAGTACTTC | CASSPGTPVYEQYF
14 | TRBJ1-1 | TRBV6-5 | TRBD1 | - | TGTGCCAGCAGTCCGGACAGGGGGAACACTGAAGCTTTCTTT | CASSPDRGNTEAFF
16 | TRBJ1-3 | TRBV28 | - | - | TGTGCCAGCAGTCCGATTAGGGGGTTCTCGCGGGACACCATATATTTT | CASSPIRGFSRDTIYF